This TCR beta chain was identified in a study of response to subunit inactivated influenza vaccine. Points from the study as a whole: Authors suggested each seasonal influenza vaccination recruits few new T cells.

TCRdb recomputed calls from the RT-PCR reads with MiXCR, one row per CDR3 protein. The table has around 190,000 distinct CDR3 sequences, around 15% seen once. The CDR3 consists of 16 residues. Germline CDR1 reads MGHRA; CDR2 reads YSYEKL. V lost 4 bases and J lost 6, with 21 bases in between. Note on this clonotype: The target antigen is unknown.

This chain links TRBV4-1 with TRBJ1-1; D is perhaps TRBD1 (6 bases). The receptor's source is a man aged 45-60 years who received an inactivated influenza vaccine. Sequences were derived from CD8+ T cells sorted from PBMCs, sampled roughly 5 days after vaccination. CDR3: CASSPPGPRQDSEAFF. For the CDR3, the DNA is TGCGCCAGCAGCCCTCCCGGACCGCGACAGGACTCTGAAGCTTTCTTT.